Presented here are 2 T cell receptor beta chains from one specimen sequenced in a study of blood T cell repertoires in COVID-19. Assay used: immunoSEQ multiplex PCR; TCRdb lists only in-frame clones, some missing. Altogether under 300,000 clones are present, about nine tenths being singletons, with the ten largest covering under 3%. The sample was PBMCs or T cells enriched from blood (not recorded which). Every receptor here comes from a woman between 40 and 50 years old with acute COVID-19.

J is TRBJ2-5 and V is TRBV25-1; D gene unclear. The CDR3 extends over 13 amino acids. The germline CDR1 and CDR2 sequences are MGHDK and SYGVNS. The ends were cut back, 5 bases at V and 3 bases at J, with 10 bases in the middle. CDR3 nucleotide sequence: TGTGCCAGCAGTTTTCTCCGGGAAGAGACCCAGTACTTC. As protein: CASSFLREETQYF.

The J gene is TRBJ2-1, the V gene TRBV30; TRBD1 aligns across 10 bases. The length of the CDR3 is 14 residues. V was pared by 5 bases and J by 7 bases, with 8 bases of the junction left unmatched. Germline assignment: CDR1 GTSNPN and CDR2 SVGIG (reference sequence). In nucleotides, the CDR3 is TGTGCCTGGTACGACAGGGGGCGGTCGAATGAGCAGTTCTTC. Amino acid sequence: CAWYDRGRSNEQFF.